One T cell receptor (beta chain) is described in this entry. This clonotype occurred a few times. Its antigen remains unidentified. No much larger clonotype is one base removed from it; base qualities were not supplied. The data originate from a study of regulatory T cells in long-lasting Graves disease (dated by TCRdb to the early 2020s). Background for the entire study: Persistent Graves' disease was defined as persistently positive TSH receptor autoantibodies together with antithyroid drug treatment for over 5 years. Persistent Graves' disease patients were compared with newly diagnosed Graves' disease patients by peripheral blood TCR sequencing and RNA sequencing. The study was registered as a clinical trial and conducted in China. A total of about 33 samples underwent TCR sequencing, from 13 patients with persistent Graves' disease and 20 or so patients with newly diagnosed Graves' disease. Persistent Graves' disease patients in the clinical cohort had taken antithyroid drugs for around 11 years on average. Broad study findings and their caveats: Lower TCR Shannon entropy and fewer highly expanded clones were observed in persistent Graves' disease patients than in newly diagnosed patients, which suggested clonal expansion. Only peripheral blood was studied, because thyroid tissue, the primary lesion, was inaccessible. Persistent disease showed preferential use of TRBV28, TRBJ1-2 and TRBJ2-5, whereas newly diagnosed disease favored TRBV20-1 and TRBJ2-1. Only the TCR beta chain was sequenced and analyzed. The authors acknowledged the small sample size as a limitation that may reduce accuracy. A larger number of public clonotypes was shared among persistent patients (about 2,700) than among newly diagnosed patients (roughly 980).

Reading from cysteine to phenylalanine, the CDR3 counts 15 amino acids. Here the CDR3 DNA is all that survives: 45 bases in frame from base 1. The germline V gene gives CDR1 as SGDLS and CDR2 as YYNGEE. Trimmed from V: 2 bases; trimmed from J: 8 bases; junction bases lacking a gene match: 12. The library was obtained by multiplex PCR. Sequencing was performed on an Illumina HiSeq 4000. TCR beta libraries were built with iRepertoire HTBI primers and Arm-PCR amplification of CDR3 regions. Gel purification was performed on PCR products prior to sequencing. Processing in the source paper ran as follows. A total of 62 TRBV and 14 TRBJ segments were identified across samples and were used for gene usage analysis of CDR3 amino acid clonotypes. Filtered high-quality paired reads were merged into contigs using COPE and FqMerger. Contigs were aligned with BLAST to IMGT TRBV, TRBD and TRBJ reference genes, and CDR3 was defined per IMGT. Clonotypes above 0.1% frequency were classified as highly expanded clones. Shannon entropy was used to measure repertoire diversity, and the Gini coefficient was used to measure V-J evenness. A clonotype was considered public if more than one individual shared it. The public reads were quality trimmed at Q25 with fastp and then assembled into clones with MiXCR by TCRdb, keeping productive beta chains. Rows with a matching CDR3 protein are joined into one entry that keeps the most common DNA and genes. For this entry, the V and J calls and clone size follow TCRdb and not the study's own pipeline. This sample holds some 440,000 distinct CDR3 sequences; around 21% were observed only once. The ten largest clones add up to 7% to 9.5% of the sample.

Explained via the paper, the time point label denotes: persistent/refractory GD, antithyroid drugs over 5 years with positive TRAb. RNA was extracted from PBMCs in TRIzol for both TCR sequencing and RNA sequencing. The diagnosis of Graves' disease was made according to American Thyroid Association guidelines. The patients came from an endocrinology department in Xi'an, China. From each patient, about 9 milliliters of peripheral blood was collected into an EDTA anticoagulant tube. Ficoll Paque Plus density gradient separation was used to isolate PBMCs, and no additional T cell sorting was done. RNA quality was checked with an Agilent 2100 Bioanalyzer and agarose gel, and concentration with a NanoDrop 2000.

The source of this sequence is a female donor with Graves disease. This receptor chain uses TRBV9 and TRBJ1-2; 7 central nucleotides agree with TRBD1. Sequencing was performed on peripheral blood mononuclear cells (PBMCs), taken when the disease was refractory, from a patient treated with antithyroid drugs. This receptor carries the CDR3 CASSVQDRAMGGYTF. The nucleotide sequence is TGTGCCAGCAGCGTTCAAGACAGGGCTATGGGGGGCTACACCTTC.